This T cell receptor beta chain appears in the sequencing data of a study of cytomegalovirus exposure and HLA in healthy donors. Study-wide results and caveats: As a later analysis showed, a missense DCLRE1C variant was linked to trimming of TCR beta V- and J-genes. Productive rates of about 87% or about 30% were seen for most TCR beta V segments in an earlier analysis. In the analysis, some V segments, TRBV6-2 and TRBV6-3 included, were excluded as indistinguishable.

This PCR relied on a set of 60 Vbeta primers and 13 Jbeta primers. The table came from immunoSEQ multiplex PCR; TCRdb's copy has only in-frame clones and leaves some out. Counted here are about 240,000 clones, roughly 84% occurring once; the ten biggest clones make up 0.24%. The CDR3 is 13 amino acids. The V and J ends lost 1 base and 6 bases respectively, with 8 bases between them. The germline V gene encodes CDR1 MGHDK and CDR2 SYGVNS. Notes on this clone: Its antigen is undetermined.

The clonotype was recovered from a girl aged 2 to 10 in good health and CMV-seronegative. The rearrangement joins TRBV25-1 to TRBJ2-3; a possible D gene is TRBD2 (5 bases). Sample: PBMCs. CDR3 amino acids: CASSEWESDTQYF. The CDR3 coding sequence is TGTGCCAGCAGTGAATGGGAGTCGGATACGCAGTATTTT.